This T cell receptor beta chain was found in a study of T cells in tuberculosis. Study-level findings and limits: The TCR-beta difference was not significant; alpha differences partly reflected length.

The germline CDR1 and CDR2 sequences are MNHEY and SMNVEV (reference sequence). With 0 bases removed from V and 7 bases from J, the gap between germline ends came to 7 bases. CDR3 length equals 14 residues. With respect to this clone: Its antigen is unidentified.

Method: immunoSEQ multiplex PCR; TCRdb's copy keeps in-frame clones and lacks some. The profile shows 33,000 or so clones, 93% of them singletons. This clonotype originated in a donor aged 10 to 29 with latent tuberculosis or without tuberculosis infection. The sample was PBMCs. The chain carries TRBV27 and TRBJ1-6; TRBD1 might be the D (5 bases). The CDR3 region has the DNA TGTGCCAGCAGTTTATCGGCAGGGAATTCACCCCTCCACTTT. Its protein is CASSLSAGNSPLHF.